This TCR beta chain was recovered during a study of T cells in Graves' hyperthyroidism and ophthalmopathy (dated by TCRdb to about 2019). With respect to the entire study: A discovery cohort of about a hundred patients, 43 with Graves' ophthalmopathy and 57 with stable Graves' hyperthyroidism, was used to find distinguishing TCR V-J signatures. Whether ophthalmopathy could be predicted prospectively was tested in an independent validation cohort made up of 18 to 20 hyperthyroidism patients plus 17 patients who later progressed to ophthalmopathy. The approximately 100 discovery patients were randomly split 7:3 into training and test sets. The study also compared thyroid tissue and blood T-cell repertoires from 6 or 7 Graves' hyperthyroidism patients. After sampling, hyperthyroidism patients received methimazole starting at 30 mg daily, and ophthalmopathy patients received high-dose intravenous methylprednisolone. The paper describes TCR Vbeta CDR3 sequencing of 135 peripheral blood samples, made up of roughly 40 ophthalmopathy patients, roughly 80 hyperthyroidism patients and roughly 17 progressor patients. General conclusions and limits of the study: In validation, the model predicted progression to ophthalmopathy with approximately 69% sensitivity and about 73% specificity, a median of approximately 6.5 months before onset. Most expanded thyroid clonotypes (frequency above 0.001) were also detected in blood, suggesting blood repertoires may reflect thyroid immune responses. No statistical method was used to fix the sample size in advance, and group allocation was not hidden from the investigators. A model built on a 13 V-J signature distinguished ophthalmopathy from stable hyperthyroidism, reaching around 90% sensitivity and 81% to 83% specificity in cross-validation and 80%/75% in testing.

As for this clonotype: Its cognate antigen has yet to be identified. The input lacks base qualities; no much larger clone sits a single base away.

TCR beta CDR3 regions were amplified from RNA transcripts. The first round of RT-PCR for the TCR CDR3 was performed with the HTBI primer set and the Qiagen OneStep RT-PCR kit. Libraries were constructed in a second round of multiplex PCR, after which size selection and purification were performed. Libraries were sequenced paired-end with 100 bp reads on an Illumina HiSeq2000. The published analysis was carried out like this. SOAPnuke was used to process the raw data, removing reads that contained adapters or uncalled bases, had a mean Phred below 15, or lacked an exact match to the constant primer or identifier. High-quality paired reads were merged with COPE v1.2.5, and unique nucleotide sequences were defined as clonotypes. MiTCR v1.1 was used to align the clonotypes against IMGT TRBV, TRBD and TRBJ reference segments. The analysis included only V-J combinations with a frequency above 0.0001, which together covered around 99% of the repertoires. The TCS score was defined as F50 (clonal expansion) divided by E x V (chaos), with BLOSUM62-based TCRdist calculated between CDR3 peptides within each V-J. Welch's t-statistics and random forest reduced fewer than 600 V-J features to roughly 13, which were used in a naive Bayes classifier (R e1071). Using fastp trimming at Q25 and MiXCR clonotype assembly, TCRdb reanalyzed the public sequencing data and kept in-frame beta chains. Rows merge per CDR3 protein into single entries with the most common DNA and genes. The V and J calls and clone size come from TCRdb's table, not from the authors' own analysis. The sample records under 700,000 distinct CDR3 sequences, around 45% of which are singletons. In total, the top ten clones hold roughly 8.2% of the sample.

Stable Graves' hyperthyroidism was defined as no progression to ophthalmopathy during 18 months of follow-up. Hyperthyroidism patients were aged 18 to 65 years and newly diagnosed, with disease duration of less than 2 months. Exclusion was applied to patients with uncontrolled infections, other autoimmune diseases, pregnancy or lactation. Diagnoses were established on the basis of clinical symptoms, serum thyroxine and TRAb, thyroid ultrasound, and orbital computed tomography. Total RNA was extracted using Trizol reagent, and RNA quality was assessed on an Agilent 2100 Bioanalyzer. CDR1 and CDR2, per the germline V gene (reference sequence), are SEHNR and FQNEAQ. The cysteine opens and the phenylalanine closes a CDR3 of 15 amino acids. Kept here is only the CDR3 DNA, which spans 45 bases and is read in frame from base 1. The germline V and J ends show losses of 3 bases and 1 base respectively, and no gene match explains 3 bases of the junction.

The TCR was taken from a woman under 30 with Graves' hyperthyroidism. Donor details come from another sample of the same person, matched by shared clones. The chain links TRBV7-9 with TRBJ2-5, and 9 junctional nucleotides match TRBD2. The specimen was peripheral blood or thyroid tissue (not recorded which). At the DNA level, the sequence is TGTGCCAGCAGCTTGACTAGCGGATCCCAAGAGACCCAGTACTTC. This gives the protein CASSLTSGSQETQYF.